The rows below give T cell receptor beta chains drawn from one sample of a study of T cell repertoires in cytomegalovirus infection. One entry per CDR3 protein, called by TCRdb with MiXCR from the reads. In the table there are roughly 630,000 distinct CDR3 sequences, approximately 24% of which are singletons. Sequenced: CD8+ T cells from PBMCs. These receptors originate from a human donor in good health (CMV status not recorded). Some clones in this sample may be carry-over from other donors' samples. The CDR3 runs from the conserved cysteine through the conserved F or W. A D gene is named only where the DNA matches it firmly. Clone size is not always given. Where it is, it says once, few, many or a class for expanded clones.

clone_size j_call d_call v_call cdr3_aa cdr3_nt
. TRBJ2-2 . TRBV15 CATSGQGTNTGELFF TGTGCCACCAGCGGGCAAGGGACGAACACCGGGGAGCTGTTTTTT
many TRBJ1-3 . TRBV7-9 CASSLGQNSGNTIYF TGTGCCAGCAGCTTAGGACAGAACTCTGGAAACACCATATATTTT
many TRBJ1-2 . TRBV29-1 CSVEGRGDLFYGYTF TGCAGCGTCGAGGGAAGGGGTGATCTGTTCTATGGCTACACCTTC
. TRBJ1-2 . TRBV10-3 CAIRERETYGYTF TGTGCCATCAGGGAGAGGGAGACCTATGGCTACACCTTC
. TRBJ2-7 . TRBV19 CASSQRGWDEQYF TGTGCCAGTAGTCAACGAGGGTGGGACGAGCAGTACTTC
many TRBJ2-1 TRBD2 TRBV7-2 CASSPEGGGYNEQFF TGTGCCAGCAGCCCTGAGGGCGGGGGGTACAATGAGCAGTTCTTC
few TRBJ1-1 . TRBV7-3 CASSLKGGGNTEAFF TGTGCCAGCAGCTTAAAGGGGGGCGGTAACACTGAAGCTTTCTTT
few TRBJ1-1 TRBD1 TRBV20-1 CSPRDRENTEAFF TGCAGTCCCCGGGACAGAGAGAACACTGAAGCTTTCTTT
few TRBJ2-3 TRBD1 TRBV9 CASNGQVSGTDTQYF TGTGCCAGCAACGGACAGGTTTCGGGCACAGATACGCAGTATTTT
. TRBJ2-2 . TRBV6-8 CASSYSRGVGELFF TGTGCCAGCAGTTACTCTCGAGGGGTCGGGGAGCTGTTTTTT
. TRBJ1-1 . TRBV29-1 CSVGRATEAFF TGCAGCGTGGGGCGAGCAACTGAAGCTTTCTTT
many TRBJ2-2 . TRBV7-8 CASSLKGQGRGTGELFF TGTGCCAGCAGCTTAAAGGGGCAGGGTCGAGGCACCGGGGAGCTGTTTTTT
. TRBJ1-1 . TRBV7-2 CAISFVGRGPHTEAFF TGTGCCATCAGCTTCGTTGGCAGGGGTCCCCACACTGAAGCTTTCTTT
many TRBJ2-5 TRBD2 TRBV12-3/TRBV12-4 CASSAWTSGEQETQYF TGTGCCAGCAGTGCCTGGACTAGCGGGGAACAAGAGACCCAGTACTTC
few TRBJ2-2 TRBD2 TRBV4-1 CATMGLANTGELFF TGCGCCACCATGGGACTAGCCAACACCGGGGAGCTGTTTTTT
many TRBJ1-5 TRBD1 TRBV7-4 CASSPGTGGPNQPQHF TGTGCCAGCAGCCCTGGGACAGGGGGCCCCAATCAGCCCCAGCATTTT
. TRBJ2-7 TRBD1 TRBV15 CATSMNRAAGGEEQYF TGTGCCACCAGCATGAACCGCGCGGCAGGGGGCGAGGAGCAGTACTTC
many TRBJ2-1 . TRBV28 CASSSAGTYNEQFF TGTGCCAGCAGCTCGGCTGGGACCTACAATGAGCAGTTCTTC
many TRBJ1-5 . TRBV2 CASSDEGSNQPQHF TGTGCCAGCAGTGATGAGGGTAGCAATCAGCCCCAGCATTTT
few TRBJ2-3 . TRBV6-6 CASSYLAGAGGTDTQYF TGTGCCAGCAGTTACTTGGCGGGGGCTGGTGGCACAGATACGCAGTATTTT
few TRBJ2-1 . TRBV27 CASSLTAYSSYNEQFF TGTGCCAGCAGTTTGACAGCCTACAGCTCCTACAATGAGCAGTTCTTC
few TRBJ1-2 . TRBV7-6 CASSLGGDDPYGYTF TGTGCCAGCAGCTTAGGGGGAGACGACCCCTATGGCTACACCTTC
. TRBJ2-7 . TRBV27 CACSSRDEGITYEQYF TGTGCCTGCAGTTCTAGGGACGAGGGAATAACCTACGAGCAGTACTTC
many TRBJ1-6 . TRBV7-8 CASSLARTPNSPLHF TGTGCCAGCAGCTTAGCCCGGACACCCAATTCACCCCTCCACTTT
. TRBJ2-3 TRBD1 TRBV20-1 CSARSLTGQADTQYF TGCAGTGCTAGATCACTGACAGGGCAGGCAGATACGCAGTATTTT
. TRBJ2-1 . TRBV12-3/TRBV12-4 CASSPTIWEQFF TGTGCCAGCAGTCCTACTATTTGGGAGCAGTTCTTC
. TRBJ2-5 . TRBV7-2 CASSFYLIQETQYF TGTGCCAGCAGCTTTTACCTCATCCAAGAGACCCAGTACTTC
few TRBJ2-1 . TRBV6-2/TRBV6-3 CASSYSPLYNEQFF TGTGCCAGCAGTTATTCCCCTCTATACAATGAGCAGTTCTTC
. TRBJ2-1 TRBD2 TRBV9 CASSKEGASGGAAYNEQFF TGTGCCAGCAGCAAAGAGGGCGCTAGCGGGGGGGCCGCCTACAATGAGCAGTTCTTC
. TRBJ1-2 TRBD1 TRBV6-2/TRBV6-3 CASSYWTGGIYGYTF TGTGCCAGCAGTTACTGGACAGGGGGAATCTATGGCTACACCTTC
. TRBJ1-2 . TRBV29-1 CSVAAGQGFDTF TGCAGCGTTGCGGCAGGCCAGGGCTTTGACACCTTC
few TRBJ2-3 . TRBV7-2 CASSLGWAPQYF TGTGCCAGCAGCTTAGGCTGGGCGCCGCAGTATTTT
. TRBJ2-1 . TRBV29-1 CSVEDSLSIRGEQFF TGCAGCGTTGAAGATTCACTTTCTATTAGGGGTGAGCAGTTCTTC
. TRBJ2-1 . TRBV18 CASSPISGSYNEQFF TGTGCCAGCTCACCCATTAGTGGCTCCTACAATGAGCAGTTCTTC
few TRBJ1-5 . TRBV28 CASSLSGNNQPQHF TGTGCCAGCAGTTTATCCGGGAACAATCAGCCCCAGCATTTT
few TRBJ2-3 TRBD2 TRBV5-6 CASSWTSGGRTDTQYF TGTGCCAGCAGCTGGACTAGCGGGGGGCGCACAGATACGCAGTATTTT
many TRBJ1-1 . TRBV6-5 CASILGAEAFF TGTGCCAGCATACTCGGGGCTGAAGCTTTCTTT
. TRBJ1-1 . TRBV6-6 CAIQKNPPARRVVSTEAFF TGTGCCATCCAGAAAAACCCTCCTGCCAGGAGGGTAGTGAGCACTGAAGCTTTCTTT
. TRBJ1-1 . TRBV14 CASSRRAVGTEAFF TGTGCCAGCAGCCGTAGGGCTGTAGGCACTGAAGCTTTCTTT
. TRBJ1-1 . TRBV4-2 CASSQGGINTEAFF TGTGCCAGCAGCCAAGGAGGGATTAACACTGAAGCTTTCTTT
. TRBJ2-1 . TRBV20-1 CSALRGLGRDEQFF TGCAGTGCCTTAAGGGGTCTAGGACGGGATGAGCAGTTCTTC
. TRBJ2-3 TRBD1 TRBV6-6 CASSSYRGPSTDTQYF TGTGCCAGCAGTTCCTACAGGGGGCCCAGCACAGATACGCAGTATTTT
many TRBJ1-2 . TRBV7-9 CASSDRDKGDYGYTF TGTGCCAGCAGCGACCGGGACAAGGGGGACTATGGCTACACCTTC
. TRBJ1-3 . TRBV4-2 CASSQARGSGNTIYF TGTGCCAGCAGCCAGGCTAGGGGGTCTGGAAACACCATATATTTT
few TRBJ2-5 TRBD2 TRBV6-1 CASTIAGAHQETQYF TGTGCCAGCACCATAGCGGGGGCCCATCAAGAGACCCAGTACTTC
. TRBJ1-1 . TRBV7-9 CASSLVFRTSF TGTGCCAGCAGCTTAGTGTTTAGGACCTCATTT
few TRBJ1-3 TRBD1 TRBV28 CASSFVDPTGGNTIYF TGTGCCAGCAGTTTTGTAGATCCGACAGGGGGAAACACCATATATTTT
. TRBJ2-2 . TRBV6-2/TRBV6-3 CASFGRSNTGELFF TGTGCCAGCTTCGGCAGGTCGAACACCGGGGAGCTGTTTTTT
few TRBJ1-2 . TRBV4-2 CASSPPNPRNYGYTF TGTGCCAGCAGCCCACCAAACCCAAGGAACTATGGCTACACCTTC
many TRBJ2-1 . TRBV7-6 CASSLTDYNEQFF TGTGCCAGCAGCTTAACTGATTACAATGAGCAGTTCTTC
. TRBJ1-2 . TRBV7-9 CAGSDGDGYTF TGTGCCGGGTCCGACGGGGATGGCTACACCTTC
many TRBJ2-1 TRBD2 TRBV7-2 CASSFTLTKTSGGGYNEQFF TGTGCCAGCAGCTTTACCCTAACAAAGACTAGCGGGGGGGGGTACAATGAGCAGTTCTTC
. TRBJ1-1 . TRBV7-6 CASSGGEWQSNTEAFF TGTGCCAGCAGCGGGGGGGAGTGGCAGTCGAACACTGAAGCTTTCTTT